The 17 T cell receptor beta chains reported below all come from one sample, sequenced in a study of blood T cell repertoires in COVID-19. Libraries were prepared by immunoSEQ multiplex PCR; TCRdb keeps only in-frame clonotypes and omits some of them. The table lists around 270,000 clones, 88% of them singletons, with 4% in the top ten. The sequenced material came from peripheral blood. These receptors were taken from a man aged 60 to 75 who had recovered from COVID-19.

The chain employs TRBV6-6 and TRBJ1-3, with 9 bases aligning to TRBD1. V shed 4 bases, J shed 3 bases, and the junction held 4 bases outside the gene matches. CDR3 size: 15 residues. The germline V gene has CDR1 MNHNY and CDR2 SVGAGI (reference sequence). This CDR3 reads CASSSTGGFGNTIYF. CDR3 sequence (DNA): TGTGCCAGCAGTTCCACAGGGGGCTTTGGAAACACCATATATTTT.

The rearrangement joins TRBV5-8 to TRBJ2-4; perhaps TRBD1 as D (6 bases). V was trimmed by 4 bases and J by 0 bases, leaving 11 bases between them. The CDR3 spans 15 residues. Germline CDR1 SGHTS, CDR2 YDEGEE. For the CDR3, the DNA is TGTGCCAGCAGCCTGGGACATCTAGCCAAAAACATTCAGTACTTC. This translates into CASSLGHLAKNIQYF.

The V gene is TRBV27, the J gene TRBJ1-1, with 7 bases aligning to TRBD1. V was pared by 2 bases and J by 0 bases, with 9 bases of the junction left unmatched. Germline CDR1 MNHEY, CDR2 SMNVEV (reference sequence). The CDR3 is 17 amino acids. The CDR3 nucleotides read TGTGCCAGCAGTTTAATCCCCCGGACAGGCGTGAACACTGAAGCTTTCTTT. Translating gives CASSLIPRTGVNTEAFF.

This clone was seen a handful of times. The rearrangement uses TRBV3-1 (or the pseudogene TRBV3-2) and TRBJ2-1; no clear D gene. In germline, CDR1 is LGHDT, CDR2 YNNKEL (reference sequence). Trimming cost V 1 base and J 10 bases, with 11 bases left between them. CDR3 length: 13 amino acids. CDR3 amino acids: CASSQVLGVEQFF. The CDR3 DNA reads as TGTGCCAGCAGCCAAGTGCTAGGCGTAGAGCAGTTCTTC.

The chain links TRBV5-5 to TRBJ2-7, with D uncertain. Per germline, CDR1 SGHKS and CDR2 YYEKEE (reference sequence). This CDR3 is 12 amino acids long. Trimming removed 2 bases at V and 6 bases at J, with 9 bases between. Here the CDR3 reads CASSFNFVEQYF. The CDR3 coding sequence is TGTGCCAGCAGCTTTAACTTCGTCGAGCAGTACTTC.

The V call is TRBV9, the J call TRBJ2-4, with a tentative D call TRBD1 (6 bases). This CDR3 is 17 amino acids long. From germline, CDR1 is SGDLS and CDR2 YYNGEE. V dropped 3 bases and J dropped 0 bases, with 16 bases sitting between them. CDR3 sequence reads: CASSGYGTPAAKNIQYF. The CDR3 DNA reads TGTGCCAGCAGCGGCTATGGGACACCCGCAGCCAAAAACATTCAGTACTTC.

This chain links TRBV5-1 with TRBJ2-3, with TRBD2 matching over 8 bases. The CDR3 totals 14 residues. J was trimmed by 4 bases and V by 4 bases; bases with no gene match: 5. Germline CDR1 SGHRS, CDR2 YFSETQ. The CDR3 bases are TGCGCCAGCAGCGCGGGGGGCCGGCCAGATACGCAGTATTTT. It is translated as CASSAGGRPDTQYF.

The rearrangement uses TRBV19 and TRBJ1-1; 7 bases align to TRBD1. The CDR3 has 15 residues. The V gene end was trimmed by 8 bases and the J gene end by 0 bases; junction bases not matched to a gene: 9. Looked up from germline, CDR1 is LNHDA and CDR2 is SQIVND (reference sequence). Here the CDR3 reads CASRTGAVMNTEAFF. Here the CDR3 DNA reads TGTGCCAGTCGTACAGGGGCCGTCATGAACACTGAAGCTTTCTTT.

The chain carries TRBV6-2 or TRBV6-3 and TRBJ1-1; D is uncertain. The germline V gene encodes CDR1 MNHEY and CDR2 SVGEGT. Trimming took off 5 bases at V and 4 bases at J, with 14 bases between the two ends. The CDR3 totals 14 residues. CDR3 protein: CASSMMRASTEAFF. CDR3 coding DNA: TGTGCCAGCAGTATGATGAGGGCGAGCACTGAAGCTTTCTTT.

The CDR3 region has the DNA TGTGCCAGCAGCTTAGGGACAGAGGGGTTCTATGGCTACACCTTC. This sequence encodes CASSLGTEGFYGYTF. J is TRBJ1-2 and V is TRBV7-2, with a weak D call TRBD1 (6 bases). Germline V lookup: CDR1 SGHTA, CDR2 FQGNSA. V shed 1 base and J shed 4 bases, with 13 bases lying between them. The CDR3 covers 15 residues. The whole variable domain, remainder taken from reference TRBV7-2 and TRBJ1-2, is GAGVSQSPSNKVTEKGKDVELRCDPISGHTALYWYRQSLGQGLEFLIYFQGNSAPDKSGLPSDRFSAERTGGSVSTLTIQRTQQEDSAVYLCASSLGTEGFYGYTFGSGTRLTVV.

The genes are TRBV3-1 (or the pseudogene TRBV3-2) and TRBJ2-3, with D maybe TRBD2 (5 bases). The germline V gene encodes CDR1 LGHDT and CDR2 YNNKEL (reference sequence). Trimming removed 0 bases at V and 8 bases at J, with 9 bases between. CDR3 length equals 13 residues. CDR3 residues: CASSQDEGRTQYF. CDR3 DNA: TGTGCCAGCAGCCAAGACGAGGGTCGTACGCAGTATTTT.

This rearrangement joins TRBV5-1 to TRBJ1-5; 7 bases agree with TRBD1. This CDR3 spans 16 amino acids. The germline CDR1 and CDR2 sequences are SGHRS and YFSETQ. V was clipped by 0 bases and J by 3 bases; unmatched bases: 6. The chain's CDR3 is CASSLGSGGTNQPQHF. The CDR3 bases are TGCGCCAGCAGCTTGGGGTCAGGGGGTACCAATCAGCCCCAGCATTTT.

DNA for the CDR3: TGCGCCAGCAGCTTGGACACCAACTATGGCTACACCTTC. This gives the protein CASSLDTNYGYTF. V usage is TRBV5-1 and J usage is TRBJ1-2; D unclear. V gave up 0 bases and J gave up 2 bases, with 5 bases separating them. This CDR3 comprises 13 residues. In germline, CDR1 is SGHRS, CDR2 YFSETQ. The full variable domain, completed using reference TRBV5-1 and TRBJ1-2, is KAGVTQTPRYLIKTRGQQVTLSCSPISGHRSVSWYQQTPGQGLQFLFEYFSETQRNKGNFPGRFSGRQFSNSRSEMNVSTLELGDSALYLCASSLDTNYGYTFGSGTRLTVV.

V is TRBV5-1 and J is TRBJ1-1; 9 positions match TRBD1. CDR1 SGHRS and CDR2 YFSETQ come from the germline V gene. With V trimmed by 4 bases and J by 2 bases, 6 bases remained unmatched. The CDR3 runs to 15 residues. CDR3 in amino acids: CASSGQTGGNTEAFF. The CDR3 bases are TGCGCCAGCAGCGGCCAGACAGGGGGAAACACTGAAGCTTTCTTT.

This clone has a single count. The V and J genes are TRBV19 and TRBJ1-5, with D tentatively TRBD1 (5 bases). The CDR3 runs 15 residues. V was shortened by 5 bases and J by 4 bases, with 15 bases between the two germline ends. Germline V gives CDR1 LNHDA, CDR2 SQIVND (reference sequence). The CDR3 DNA sequence: TGTGCCAGTAGTTCATATCCGGGGGGGAATCAGCCCCAGCATTTT. It translates to CASSSYPGGNQPQHF.

The rearrangement uses TRBV7-2 and TRBJ1-2; 7 bases align to TRBD1. With V trimmed by 2 bases and J by 6 bases, 6 bases remained unmatched. Germline lookup yields CDR1 SGHTA and CDR2 FQGNSA. This CDR3 has 14 residues. The CDR3: CASSLSLTGDGYTF. In DNA, the CDR3 is TGTGCCAGCAGCTTAAGTTTAACAGGGGATGGCTACACCTTC.

The rearrangement joins TRBV19 to TRBJ2-5; perhaps TRBD1 as D (5 bases). The V gene's germline CDR1 is LNHDA and CDR2 SQIVND (reference sequence). Trimming removed 3 bases at V and 7 bases at J, with 9 bases between. The CDR3 is 12 residues long. In DNA, the CDR3 is TGTGCCAGTAGTATCTGGGGCGGGACCCAGTACTTC. Translated: CASSIWGGTQYF.